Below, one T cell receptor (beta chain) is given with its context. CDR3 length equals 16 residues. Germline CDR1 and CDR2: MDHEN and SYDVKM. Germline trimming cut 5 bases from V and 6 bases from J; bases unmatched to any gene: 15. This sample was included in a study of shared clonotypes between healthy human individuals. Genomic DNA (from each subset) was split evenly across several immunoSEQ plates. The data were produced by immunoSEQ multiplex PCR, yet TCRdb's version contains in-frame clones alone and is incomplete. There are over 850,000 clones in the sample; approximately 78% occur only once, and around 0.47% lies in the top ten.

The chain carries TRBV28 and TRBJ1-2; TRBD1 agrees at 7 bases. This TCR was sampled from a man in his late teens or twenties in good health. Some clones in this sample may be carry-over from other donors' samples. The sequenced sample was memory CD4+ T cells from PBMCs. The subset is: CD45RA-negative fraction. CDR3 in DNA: TGTGCCAGCAGTGGTACAGGGGAGGATCGGCGGGATGGCTACACCTTC. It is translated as CASSGTGEDRRDGYTF.